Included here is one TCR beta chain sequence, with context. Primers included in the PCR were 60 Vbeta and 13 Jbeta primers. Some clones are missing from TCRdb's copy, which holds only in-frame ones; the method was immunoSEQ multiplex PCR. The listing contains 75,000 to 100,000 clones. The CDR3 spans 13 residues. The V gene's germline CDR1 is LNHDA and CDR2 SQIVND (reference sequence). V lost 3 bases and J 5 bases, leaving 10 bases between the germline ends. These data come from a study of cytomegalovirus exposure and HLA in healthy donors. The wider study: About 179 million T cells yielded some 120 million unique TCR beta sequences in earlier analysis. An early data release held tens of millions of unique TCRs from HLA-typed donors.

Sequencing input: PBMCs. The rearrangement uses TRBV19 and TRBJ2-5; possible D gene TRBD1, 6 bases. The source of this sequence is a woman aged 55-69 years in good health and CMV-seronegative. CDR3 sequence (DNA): TGTGCCAGTAGTATCGGGACACAGGAGACCCAGTACTTC. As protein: CASSIGTQETQYF. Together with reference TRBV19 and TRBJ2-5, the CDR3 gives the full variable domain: DGGITQSPKYLFRKEGQNVTLSCEQNLNHDAMYWYRQDPGQGLRLIYYSQIVNDFQKGDIAEGYSVSREKKESFPLTVTSAQKNPTAFYLCASSIGTQETQYFGPGTRLLVL.